The present T cell receptor beta chain was sequenced within a study of T cells in Graves' hyperthyroidism and ophthalmopathy. Study results and caveats: Patients with ophthalmopathy were separated from those with stable hyperthyroidism by a 13 V-J model.

Comment on this clonotype: What it recognizes is unknown.

The CDR3 extends over 15 amino acids. The J segment lost 7 bases and the V segment lost 5 bases, leaving 8 bases of the junction unmatched. Germline-derived CDR1 and CDR2 are SEHNR and FQNEAQ (reference sequence). RNA transcripts yielded amplified TCR beta CDR3 regions. The primer set for the first-round RT-PCR of the TCR CDR3 was HTBI. TCRdb re-analysed the multiplex PCR reads in MiXCR, keeping a single row per CDR3 protein. The repertoire holds approximately 570,000 distinct CDR3 sequences, with about 20% as singletons. Duration under 3 months, a NOSPECS grade of at least 4, and a Clinical Activity Score of at least 3 characterized the ophthalmopathy patients. Not enrolled were patients with uncontrolled infection, other autoimmune disease, pregnancy or lactation.

The TCR was taken from a middle-aged man with Graves' ophthalmopathy. V is TRBV7-9 and J is TRBJ1-1, with TRBD1 identical over 12 bases. The sample comprised blood. In nucleotides, the CDR3 is TGTGCCAGCAGCCAAGGGACAGGGGGCGGGTTTGAAGCTTTCTTT. Its translation is CASSQGTGGGFEAFF.